The 21 T cell receptor beta chains below come from one sample, sequenced in a study of neurological immune-mediated disorders. Time point here: longitudinal time-point 1 (baseline). TCRdb fed the 5' RACE reads into MiXCR, producing one record per CDR3 protein. The sample gives tens of thousands of distinct CDR3 sequences, roughly 13% of which show up once; around 4.3% is in the top ten. The sample consisted of PBMCs. The receptors here all came from a female donor with HTLV-1-associated myelopathy (HAM/TSP).

The chain combines TRBV18 with TRBJ2-1; TRBD2 matches 11 bases. From germline, CDR1 is KGHSH and CDR2 LQKENI. J lost 6 bases, V lost 1 base, and 5 bases had no gene match. The CDR3 covers 16 residues. The CDR3 DNA reads as TGTGCCAGCTCACCACGGTCTAGCGGGGGGCCCAATGAGCAGTTCTTC. It codes for CASSPRSSGGPNEQFF.

This clonotype has ten or more counts. The rearrangement joins TRBV5-1 to TRBJ2-5, with D possibly matching TRBD2 (6 bases). CDR1 and CDR2 (germline): SGHRS, YFSETQ. The V end was cut by 3 bases, the J end by 0 bases, with 12 bases between. The CDR3 loop spans 15 amino acids. Here the CDR3 DNA reads TGCGCCAGCAGCTCCCTGGGACTGAACCAAGAGACCCAGTACTTC. The encoded protein is CASSSLGLNQETQYF. Supplemented by reference TRBV5-1 and TRBJ2-5, the full variable domain reads KAGVTQTPRYLIKTRGQQVTLSCSPISGHRSVSWYQQTPGQGLQFLFEYFSETQRNKGNFPGRFSGRQFSNSRSEMNVSTLELGDSALYLCASSSLGLNQETQYFGPGTRLLVL.

This clonotype was seen many times. This chain joins TRBV25-1 and TRBJ2-2; TRBD1 is a possible D gene (5 bases). The germline V gene encodes CDR1 MGHDK and CDR2 SYGVNS. Trimming stripped 3 bases from V and 6 bases from J, with 14 bases between. This CDR3 region has 15 residues. The CDR3 reads CASSDSQGVPGELFF. The CDR3 coding sequence is TGTGCCAGCAGTGATTCTCAGGGCGTCCCCGGGGAGCTGTTTTTT.

The chain recombines TRBV7-8 with TRBJ2-3; 9 bases map to TRBD1. Per germline, CDR1 SGHVS and CDR2 FQNEAQ. CDR3 length: 16 residues. With 5 bases clipped from V and 2 bases from J, the junction kept 8 bases outside the gene matches. The CDR3, as DNA: TGTGCCAGCAGCCAGGGACAGGGAGGGCCCACAGATACGCAGTATTTT. Translation: CASSQGQGGPTDTQYF.

This clonotype was seen ten or more times. CDR3 bases: TGCGCCAGCAGGGGAGGCTGGGAGACCCAGTACTTC. Its protein is CASRGGWETQYF. The chain has TRBV5-1 and TRBJ2-5; possibly TRBD2 for D (6 bases). Germline V gene sequence: CDR1 SGHRS, CDR2 YFSETQ. The CDR3 has 12 amino acids. Trimming removed 5 bases from V and 5 bases from J, with 10 bases in between.

This clonotype was recorded many times. The V gene is TRBV27, the J gene TRBJ2-2, with 9 nucleotides matching TRBD2. Germline lookup yields CDR1 MNHEY and CDR2 SMNVEV (reference sequence). J lost 4 bases, V lost 6 bases, and 9 bases had no gene match. The length of the CDR3 is 16 residues. The CDR3 DNA is TGTGCCAGCAGCAGGGGCGGGGGGGCCGTCACCGGGGAGCTGTTTTTT. Protein product: CASSRGGGAVTGELFF.

This clonotype came up many times. The chain recombines TRBV4-1 with TRBJ2-5; TRBD2 matches 8 bases. Per germline, CDR1 MGHRA and CDR2 YSYEKL. This CDR3 is built from 17 residues. Germline trimming cut 0 bases from V and 1 base from J; bases unmatched to any gene: 7. The CDR3 sequence: CASSQEMLAGGQETQYF. DNA for the CDR3: TGCGCCAGCAGCCAAGAGATGTTGGCGGGGGGCCAAGAGACCCAGTACTTC.

There are many counts of this clonotype. The chain combines TRBV5-1 with TRBJ1-3; D remains unclear. The germline V gene encodes CDR1 SGHRS and CDR2 YFSETQ. CDR3 length: 15 amino acids. V lost 4 bases to trimming and J lost 0 bases, with 11 bases between them. The CDR3 DNA sequence: TGCGCCAGCAGCCGAGACGGTACCTCTGGAAACACCATATATTTT. Protein: CASSRDGTSGNTIYF.

This clonotype occurred many times. The chain has TRBV10-3 and TRBJ2-3; the D is unclear. Germline V lookup: CDR1 ENHRY, CDR2 SYGVKD. The ends were cut back, 10 bases at V and 0 bases at J, with 8 bases in the middle. The CDR3 loop spans 12 amino acids. In nucleotides, the CDR3 is TGTGCCACCTCTATTAGCACAGATACGCAGTATTTT. Translation gives CATSISTDTQYF.

This clonotype has a count of ten or more. The chain combines TRBV7-9 with TRBJ2-2; TRBD1 aligns across 9 bases. The length of the CDR3 is 15 residues. CDR1 is SEHNR, CDR2 FQNEAQ, per germline (reference sequence). V shed 7 bases and J 3 bases; nucleotides not matched to a gene: 6. The CDR3 coding sequence is TGTGCCAGCATCAGGGACAGGGCCCACACCGGGGAGCTGTTTTTT. This translates into CASIRDRAHTGELFF.

This clonotype has at least ten counts. The chain uses TRBV10-1 and TRBJ1-1, with D possibly matching TRBD1 (5 bases). The CDR3 sequence is 13 residues long. V lost 1 base to trimming and J lost 4 bases, with 7 bases between them. Germline lookup yields CDR1 WNHNN and CDR2 SYGVQD (reference sequence). The CDR3, as DNA: TGCGCCAGCAGTGAGTACGGGGGCACTGAAGCTTTCTTT. Its translation: CASSEYGGTEAFF.

On this clonotype itself: Just one base apart from a much larger clone, this may be a read error. The chain employs TRBV12-3 or TRBV12-4 and TRBJ2-1; D not resolved. V was pared by 7 bases and J by 10 bases, with 20 bases between. This CDR3 is built from 14 residues. The CDR3 DNA sequence: TGTGCCAGCACTCCCCCTCGGCGTCCATCGGAGCAGTTCTTC. Protein sequence: CASTPPRRPSEQFF.

The rearrangement links TRBV5-1 to TRBJ2-1, with TRBD2 matching over 9 bases. Unmatched junction bases numbered 6, after V lost 2 bases and J lost 3 bases. CDR1 and CDR2 (germline): SGHRS, YFSETQ. The CDR3 consists of 16 residues. The CDR3 DNA reads TGCGCCAGCAGCTTCCTAGCGGGGTTCTTCTACAATGAGCAGTTCTTC. Translating it yields CASSFLAGFFYNEQFF.

This clonotype was detected many times. The chain is built from TRBV5-5 and TRBJ2-5, with D possibly TRBD1 on 5 matching bases. Trimming pared 7 bases from V and 4 bases from J, leaving 20 bases between. Germline V CDR1 and CDR2: SGHKS, YYEKEE (reference sequence). CDR3 size: 15 residues. The CDR3 bases are TGTGCCAGCCTGTCGTCAAGGGGTAGAGGAGAGACCCAGTACTTC. Protein: CASLSSRGRGETQYF.

This clonotype has at least ten counts. The CDR3, as DNA: TGCGCCAGCAGCTGGTACAGGGCGGAGACCCAGTACTTC. It encodes CASSWYRAETQYF. The chain recombines TRBV5-1 with TRBJ2-5; D may be TRBD1 (6 bases). Trimming cost V 3 bases and J 5 bases, with 11 bases left between them. The CDR3 runs 13 residues. Germline V gene data show CDR1 as SGHRS and CDR2 as YFSETQ.

This clonotype was seen repeatedly, ten times or more. The V and J genes are TRBV7-9 and TRBJ2-5; no clear D gene. The germline V gene encodes CDR1 SEHNR and CDR2 FQNEAQ (reference sequence). The length of the CDR3 is 11 residues. Trimming shortened V by 1 base and J by 5 bases, and 2 bases separated the two germline ends. The CDR3 bases are TGTGCCAGCAGCTTAGATGAGACCCAGTACTTC. Translated, it gives CASSLDETQYF.

This clonotype was counted ten times or more. Here the CDR3 DNA reads TGCGCCAGCAGCTTCGCGGGGGGGCCCGCAGATACGCAGTATTTT. Translated, it gives CASSFAGGPADTQYF. The chain uses TRBV5-1 and TRBJ2-3; 9 nucleotides match TRBD2. The ends lost 2 bases at V and 4 bases at J; junction bases unmatched: 5. Per germline, CDR1 SGHRS and CDR2 YFSETQ. CDR3 length equals 15 residues.

This clonotype was counted many times. The gene calls are TRBV2 and TRBJ2-3; 10 nucleotides agree with TRBD2. CDR1 SNHLY and CDR2 FYNNEI come from the germline V gene. This CDR3 has 16 amino acids. V lost 4 bases and J lost 3; bases outside the gene matches: 7. The CDR3 DNA reads as TGTGCCAGCAGTGGCCTAGCGGGGGCCGGAACAGATACGCAGTATTTT. Amino acids: CASSGLAGAGTDTQYF.

This clonotype appeared many times. This chain connects TRBV5-1 to TRBJ2-6; D is unresolved. V lost 0 bases and J 11 bases, leaving 15 bases between the germline ends. CDR3 size: 15 residues. Germline values: CDR1 SGHRS, CDR2 YFSETQ. The CDR3 loop reads CASSLDGTSVDVLTF. The CDR3 coding sequence is TGCGCCAGCAGCTTGGACGGAACCTCAGTAGACGTCCTGACTTTC.

This clonotype was recorded at least ten times. The rearrangement joins TRBV27 to TRBJ1-5, with a weak D call TRBD1 (5 bases). From germline, CDR1 is MNHEY and CDR2 SMNVEV (reference sequence). V was shortened by 2 bases and J by 4 bases, with 18 bases between the two germline ends. CDR3 size: 17 residues. CDR3 DNA: TGTGCCAGCAGTTTAAGGTCCCCCACAGGTATTAATCAGCCCCAGCATTTT. Protein: CASSLRSPTGINQPQHF.

This clonotype was found many times. This chain joins TRBV5-1 and TRBJ2-2; possibly TRBD1 for D (5 bases). Germline CDR1 SGHRS, CDR2 YFSETQ. With 4 bases removed from V and 6 bases from J, the gap between germline ends came to 28 bases. CDR3 size: 19 residues. The chain's CDR3 is CASSLGVREYRTVAGELFF. CDR3 nucleotides: TGCGCCAGCAGCCTCGGAGTCAGGGAATACCGAACTGTCGCCGGGGAGCTGTTTTTT.